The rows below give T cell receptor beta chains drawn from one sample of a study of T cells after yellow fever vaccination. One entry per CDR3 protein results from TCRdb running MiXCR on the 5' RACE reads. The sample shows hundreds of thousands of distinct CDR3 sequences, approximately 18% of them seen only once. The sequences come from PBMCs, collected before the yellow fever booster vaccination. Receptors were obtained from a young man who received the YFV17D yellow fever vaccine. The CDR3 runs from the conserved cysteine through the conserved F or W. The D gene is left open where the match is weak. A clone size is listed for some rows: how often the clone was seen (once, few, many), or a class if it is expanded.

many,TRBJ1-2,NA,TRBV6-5,TGTGCCAGCTACGGACAACCGGGTGGCTACACCTTC,CASYGQPGGYTF
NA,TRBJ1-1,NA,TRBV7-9,TGTGCCAGCAGCCCGCGACATGACGGGAACACTGAAGCTTTCTTT,CASSPRHDGNTEAFF
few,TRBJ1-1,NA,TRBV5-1,TGCGCCAGCAGCTTGGCGGATGGGGGAGAAGCTTTCTTT,CASSLADGGEAFF
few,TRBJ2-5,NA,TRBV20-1,TGCAGTGCTAGAAGACAGGCACAAGAGACCCAGTACTTC,CSARRQAQETQYF
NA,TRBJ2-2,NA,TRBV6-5,TGTGCCAGCAGTGACAGCTTCACCGGGGAGCTGTTTTTT,CASSDSFTGELFF
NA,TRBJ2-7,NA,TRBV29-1,TGCAGCGCCGGGGGAGGGTCGGGACAGAGCCCTTACGAGCAGTACTTC,CSAGGGSGQSPYEQYF
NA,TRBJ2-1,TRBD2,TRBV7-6,TGTGCCAGCAGCTTAGAGACTAGCGGGGGGGCGCAGTTCTTC,CASSLETSGGAQFF
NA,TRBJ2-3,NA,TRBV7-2,TGTGCCAGCAGCTTACTAGGAGGGGAGGATACGCAGTATTTT,CASSLLGGEDTQYF
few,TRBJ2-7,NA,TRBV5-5,TGTGCCAGCAGCTTAACGACGGAAGCGGGCAAGAAGTCGACTCGATCCTACGAGCAGTACTTC,CASSLTTEAGKKSTRSYEQYF
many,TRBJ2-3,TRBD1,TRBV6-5,TGTGCCAGCAGTTACTCAGGACAGGGGGCGAAATCCGCGCAGTATTTT,CASSYSGQGAKSAQYF
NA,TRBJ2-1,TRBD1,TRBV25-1,TGTGCCAGCAGCCAGACAGGGTCGGATGAGCAGTTCTTC,CASSQTGSDEQFF
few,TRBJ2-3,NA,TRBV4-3,TGCGCCAGCAGCCAAGATCCCCAGAGCACAGATACGCAGTATTTT,CASSQDPQSTDTQYF
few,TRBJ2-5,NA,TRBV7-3,TGTGCCAGCAGCTTAGACCTAGGGGCAGAGACCCAGTACTTC,CASSLDLGAETQYF
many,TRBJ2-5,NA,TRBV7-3,TGTGCCAGCAGCTTAACCTCGGGGGAGACCCAGTACTTC,CASSLTSGETQYF
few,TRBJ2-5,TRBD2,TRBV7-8,TGTGCCAGCAGCGGTCGGACTAGCGGGAGGGGAGAGACCCAGTACTTC,CASSGRTSGRGETQYF
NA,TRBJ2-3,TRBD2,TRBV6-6,TGTGCCAGCGGGGAGGGAAGGAAGCTCACAGATACGCAGTATTTT,CASGEGRKLTDTQYF
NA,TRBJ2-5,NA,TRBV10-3,TGTGCCATCAACGAGGGCTACCAAGAGACCCAGTACTTC,CAINEGYQETQYF